The 29 T cell receptor beta chains given below trace back to one sample, sequenced in a study of T cell responses to AZD1222 COVID-19 vaccine. Generated by immunoSEQ multiplex PCR, the TCRdb table keeps only in-frame clones and is missing some. The repertoire includes about 140,000 clones, about 90% of them detected once, and about 3.5% sits in the top ten. The specimen comprised peripheral blood, sampled on day 0 of AZD1222 vaccination. The receptors were gathered from an adult in good health.

V usage is TRBV7-6 and J usage is TRBJ1-6, with no clear D. CDR1 and CDR2 from the germline V gene are SGHVS and FNYEAQ. The CDR3 has 12 residues. Trimming shortened V by 4 bases and J by 5 bases, and 3 bases separated the two germline ends. Here the CDR3 DNA reads TGTGCCAGCAGCTCTAATAATTCACCCCTCCACTTT. The encoded protein is CASSSNNSPLHF.

The V and J genes are TRBV9 and TRBJ1-6, with D possibly TRBD1 on 6 matching bases. CDR1 is SGDLS and CDR2 is YYNGEE in the germline V gene. The CDR3 has 15 amino acids. V lost 3 bases and J 8 bases, leaving 15 bases between the germline ends. CDR3 amino acids: CASSGGGQGDSPLHF. In DNA form, the CDR3 reads TGTGCCAGCAGCGGCGGGGGGCAAGGAGATTCACCCCTCCACTTT.

The CDR3 reads CASSPQGLAGADTQYF. CDR3 nucleotide sequence: TGCGCCAGCAGCCCCCAGGGACTAGCGGGGGCAGATACGCAGTATTTT. The rearrangement links TRBV5-1 to TRBJ2-3; 14 positions agree with TRBD2. The junction had 5 bases not matched to a gene; V was cut back by 4 bases and J by 4 bases. The CDR3 contains 16 residues. Germline V lookup: CDR1 SGHRS, CDR2 YFSETQ.

This rearrangement joins TRBV19 to TRBJ1-1, with D perhaps TRBD1 (5 bases). V was shortened by 5 bases and J by 0 bases, with 13 bases between the two germline ends. Germline CDR1 reads LNHDA; CDR2 reads SQIVND (reference sequence). CDR3 length: 15 amino acids. CDR3 DNA sequence: TGTGCCAGTAGTTTAACCGGGACCGTGAACACTGAAGCTTTCTTT. Translating gives CASSLTGTVNTEAFF.

The V and J genes are TRBV6-5 and TRBJ1-5; a weak D match, TRBD1 (5 bases). Trimming stripped 0 bases from V and 4 bases from J, with 13 bases between. CDR1 MNHEY and CDR2 SVGAGI come from the germline V gene. CDR3 length equals 16 residues. This chain's CDR3 is CASSYSRTPGNQPQHF. The CDR3 DNA follows: TGTGCCAGCAGTTACTCGAGGACACCCGGAAATCAGCCCCAGCATTTT.

The chain couples TRBV5-4 to TRBJ1-1; D gene uncertain. CDR3 length: 13 amino acids. V dropped 4 bases and J dropped 3 bases, with 10 bases sitting between them. Germline values: CDR1 SGHNT, CDR2 YYREEE (reference sequence). The CDR3 sequence is CASSPVADTEAFF. Written as DNA, the CDR3 is TGTGCCAGCAGCCCTGTTGCCGACACTGAAGCTTTCTTT.

This sequence joins TRBV9 and TRBJ1-5; D gene ambiguous. Germline values: CDR1 SGDLS, CDR2 YYNGEE. The CDR3 runs 15 residues. The germline V and J ends were trimmed by 0 bases and 5 bases, with 12 bases remaining between them. CDR3 in DNA: TGTGCCAGCAGCGTAGGGGCGGACCCAGATCAGCCCCAGCATTTT. Translated: CASSVGADPDQPQHF.

The chain employs TRBV5-4 and TRBJ2-2; D possibly corresponds to TRBD1 (5 bases). V lost 1 base and J 7 bases, leaving 14 bases between the germline ends. The CDR3 runs to 15 residues. Germline V gene lookup returns CDR1 SGHNT and CDR2 YYREEE (reference sequence). The CDR3 sequence is CASSLRAQGIGELFF. CDR3 DNA: TGTGCCAGCAGCTTGAGAGCCCAGGGTATCGGGGAGCTGTTTTTT.

This chain connects TRBV6-2 or TRBV6-3 to TRBJ1-1; TRBD1 might be the D (5 bases). The V and J ends lost 5 bases and 2 bases respectively, with 9 bases between them. Germline CDR1 reads MNHEY; CDR2 reads SVGEGT. This CDR3 is 13 amino acids long. CDR3 bases: TGTGCCAGCAGTACAAGGGACAACACTGAAGCTTTCTTT. Amino acid sequence: CASSTRDNTEAFF.

The chain combines TRBV12-3 or TRBV12-4 with TRBJ1-1; tentatively, D is TRBD1 (5 bases). V was clipped by 9 bases and J by 6 bases, with 14 bases between them. This CDR3 has 12 residues. The CDR3 region has the DNA TGTGCCAGGGCGGCAGGGTCGCCTGAAGCTTTCTTT. It is translated as CARAAGSPEAFF.

V usage is TRBV3-1 (or the pseudogene TRBV3-2) and J usage is TRBJ2-1; 12 bases line up with TRBD2. Germline lookup yields CDR1 LGHDT and CDR2 YNNKEL (reference sequence). Trimming cost V 5 bases and J 2 bases; bases outside gene matches: 7. The CDR3 length is 17 residues. The CDR3 protein is CASSSLAGGTAYNEQFF. The DNA of the CDR3 is TGTGCCAGCAGCTCACTAGCGGGAGGTACGGCCTACAATGAGCAGTTCTTC.

V is TRBV28 and J is TRBJ2-5; the D is unclear. Germline V gives CDR1 MDHEN, CDR2 SYDVKM. Trimming removed 8 bases at V and 5 bases at J, with 6 bases between. This CDR3 is built from 10 residues. The chain's CDR3 is CASGPETQYF. In nucleotides, the CDR3 is TGTGCCAGCGGCCCGGAGACCCAGTACTTC.

This clone was seen a single time. This chain uses TRBV19 with TRBJ2-3, with D uncertain. The CDR3 totals 12 residues. Germline lookup yields CDR1 LNHDA and CDR2 SQIVND (reference sequence). V lost 5 bases, J lost 3 bases, and 6 bases lay in between. CDR3 sequence: CASSSRTDTQYF. The CDR3 DNA is TGTGCCAGTAGTTCTCGGACAGATACGCAGTATTTT.

The chain has TRBV6-5 and TRBJ1-3; perhaps TRBD1 as D (6 bases). CDR1 MNHEY and CDR2 SVGAGI come from the germline V gene. Trimming stripped 5 bases from V and 9 bases from J, with 17 bases between. The CDR3 is made up of 14 amino acids. CDR3 amino acids: CASSKGDPPGTIYF. The CDR3 DNA sequence: TGTGCCAGCAGTAAGGGGGACCCGCCAGGCACCATATATTTT.

The chain employs TRBV28 and TRBJ1-4; D is perhaps TRBD1 (5 bases). The CDR3 runs to 15 residues. The V gene's germline CDR1 is MDHEN and CDR2 SYDVKM. V was clipped by 6 bases and J by 8 bases, with 19 bases between them. The CDR3 DNA sequence: TGTGCCAGCAGCCTACCCGGGACCGCGGGGGAAAAACTGTTTTTT. This codes for CASSLPGTAGEKLFF.

Turning to this clone: The identical CDR3 is also encoded by other nucleotide sequences in the sample. The chain combines TRBV27 with TRBJ1-2; 11 bases match TRBD1. V lost 5 bases, J lost 3 bases, and 2 bases stayed unmatched. CDR1 MNHEY and CDR2 SMNVEV come from the germline V gene (reference sequence). This CDR3 spans 14 amino acids. DNA for the CDR3: TGTGCCAGCAGTCTGGGACAGGGGGACTATGGCTACACCTTC. It codes for CASSLGQGDYGYTF.

V and J are TRBV2 and TRBJ1-5; 7 nucleotides agree with TRBD1. The CDR3 is made up of 15 amino acids. Germline V CDR1 and CDR2: SNHLY, FYNNEI. V lost 5 bases, J lost 5 bases, and 9 bases stayed unmatched. CDR3 coding DNA: TGTGCCAGCAGTTCCCGGACAGGCCATGATCAGCCCCAGCATTTT. It codes for CASSSRTGHDQPQHF. Full variable domain (missing parts from reference TRBV2 and TRBJ1-5): EPEVTQTPSHQVTQMGQEVILRCVPISNHLYFYWYRQILGQKVEFLVSFYNNEISEKSEIFDDQFSVERPDGSNFTLKIRSTKLEDSAMYFCASSSRTGHDQPQHFGDGTRLSIL.

The gene calls are TRBV9 and TRBJ2-5, with 9 bases lining up with TRBD1. The CDR3 sequence is 15 residues long. Trimming removed 3 bases from V and 5 bases from J; junction bases left unmatched: 8. Germline V gene data show CDR1 as SGDLS and CDR2 as YYNGEE. CDR3 amino acids: CASSAHSQGAETQYF. Here the CDR3 DNA reads TGTGCCAGCAGCGCCCATTCACAGGGGGCGGAGACCCAGTACTTC.

The chain has TRBV14 and TRBJ2-1; 7 positions agree with TRBD1. V trimming: 4 bases; J trimming: 5 bases; junction bases outside the gene matches: 8. Germline loops: CDR1 SGHDN, CDR2 FVKESK. The CDR3 is 15 residues long. In DNA, the CDR3 is TGTGCCAGCAGCCCGATACAGGGGTGGGACAATGAGCAGTTCTTC. Its translation: CASSPIQGWDNEQFF.

The chain has TRBV19 and TRBJ2-2; TRBD2 matches at 7 bases. The CDR3 runs to 18 residues. The V gene end was trimmed by 4 bases and the J gene end by 5 bases; junction bases not matched to a gene: 16. The germline gives CDR1 LNHDA, CDR2 SQIVND (reference sequence). In DNA, the CDR3 is TGTGCCAGTAGTACCCGGGCGGGAGTTTTCGTAGGTACCGGGGAGCTGTTTTTT. It yields the protein CASSTRAGVFVGTGELFF.

The CDR3 nucleotides read TGTGCCAGCAGTGAGGTCAGGGGAGGGTCTGGGAGATACACCTTC. Its translation is CASSEVRGGSGRYTF. The chain uses TRBV2 and TRBJ1-2; D might be TRBD1 (6 bases). Germline CDR1 is SNHLY and CDR2 is FYNNEI. Trimming removed 3 bases at V and 11 bases at J, with 22 bases between. CDR3 length: 15 amino acids.

This clone has a count of ten or more. The chain couples TRBV19 to TRBJ1-1, with TRBD1 as a possible D gene (5 bases). In germline, CDR1 is LNHDA, CDR2 SQIVND (reference sequence). This CDR3 is built from 14 residues. V lost 5 bases, J lost 6 bases, and 16 bases lay in between. CDR3 bases: TGTGCCAGTAGTTCCAGGGCGACGAGCCCTGAAGCTTTCTTT. This gives the protein CASSSRATSPEAFF.

This chain connects TRBV2 to TRBJ2-7; D not certain. V lost 2 bases and J lost 3, with 5 bases in between. Germline CDR1 and CDR2: SNHLY and FYNNEI. The CDR3 runs 12 residues. CDR3 amino acids: CASSESGYEQYF. DNA for the CDR3: TGTGCCAGCAGTGAATCGGGCTACGAGCAGTACTTC.

The chain recombines TRBV9 with TRBJ1-3; D is ambiguous. Deletions cut 4 bases from V and 0 bases from J, with 8 bases between. Germline values: CDR1 SGDLS, CDR2 YYNGEE. This CDR3 is built from 14 residues. The CDR3 DNA sequence: TGTGCCAGCAGCCTTGCTGTCTCTGGAAACACCATATATTTT. It specifies CASSLAVSGNTIYF.

This rearrangement joins TRBV5-4 to TRBJ2-2; TRBD1 or TRBD2 may be the D gene (5 bases each). Germline CDR1 SGHNT, CDR2 YYREEE (reference sequence). CDR3 length equals 15 residues. Trimming took 4 bases from V and 2 from J, leaving 12 bases between them. CDR3 bases: TGTGCCAGCAGCGGAGGACACCTCAACACCGGGGAGCTGTTTTTT. As protein: CASSGGHLNTGELFF.

The genes are TRBV21-1 and TRBJ2-3. TRBV21-1 is a listed pseudogene. The CDR3 has 16 residues. CDR3 in DNA: TGTGCCAGCAGCAAAGCTCAGCGGAGGGGGACAGATACGCAGTATTTT. It encodes CASSKAQRRGTDTQYF.

This rearrangement joins TRBV28 to TRBJ2-1, with 12 bases lining up with TRBD2. From germline, CDR1 is MDHEN and CDR2 SYDVKM. V shed 1 base, J shed 8 bases, and the junction held 6 bases outside the gene matches. The CDR3 sequence is 16 residues long. The CDR3 spells CASSLSVASGRDEQFF. CDR3 coding DNA: TGTGCCAGCAGTTTATCCGTGGCTAGCGGGAGGGATGAGCAGTTCTTC. The whole variable domain, filled in from reference TRBV28 and TRBJ2-1, reads DVKVTQSSRYLVKRTGEKVFLECVQDMDHENMFWYRQDPGLGLRLIYFSYDVKMKEKGDIPEGYSVSREKKERFSLILESASTNQTSMYLCASSLSVASGRDEQFFGPGTRLTVL.

The chain joins TRBV6-5 to TRBJ2-7; tentatively, D is TRBD1 or TRBD2 (5 bases each). The CDR3 has 13 residues. V lost 0 bases to trimming and J lost 5 bases, with 8 bases between them. Germline lookup yields CDR1 MNHEY and CDR2 SVGAGI. The CDR3 here is CASSYSRGDEQYF. Written as DNA, the CDR3 is TGTGCCAGCAGTTACTCGAGAGGGGACGAGCAGTACTTC.

This chain links TRBV27 with TRBJ2-7; D is unresolved. Germline CDR1 is MNHEY and CDR2 is SMNVEV (reference sequence). The CDR3 loop spans 13 amino acids. Trimming removed 2 bases from V and 2 bases from J, with 7 bases in between. The CDR3 nucleotides are TGTGCCAGCAGTTTAACGGCGGCCTACGAGCAGTACTTC. It yields the protein CASSLTAAYEQYF.